Detailed here is one TCR beta chain. The data were obtained in a study of T-cell memory formation after mild COVID-19. Via MiXCR, TCRdb re-called the 5' RACE reads, giving one row per CDR3 protein. The sample carries about 390,000 distinct CDR3 sequences, roughly 21% recorded once. V was cut by 4 bases and J by 0 bases, with 18 bases left in between. There are 16 residues in the CDR3. In germline, CDR1 is SQVTM, CDR2 ANQGSEA. The TCR comes from an adult woman who had mild COVID-19 (a few samples of this study predate the infection). Cell type and time point are not known. V usage is TRBV29-1 and J usage is TRBJ1-1, with a weak D call TRBD1 (6 bases). Specimen: PBMCs or a T cell subset sorted from them (not recorded which). CDR3 DNA sequence: TGCAGCGTTGTGGGCAGGGGAGGGGGAATGAACACTGAAGCTTTCTTT. Encoded protein: CSVVGRGGGMNTEAFF.